A selection of T cell receptor beta chains follows, all from one sample in a study of CD8+ T cells in alopecia areata. Clones were sequenced by immunoSEQ multiplex PCR, and TCRdb holds only the in-frame ones, with some missing. The sample contains over 150,000 clones, approximately 55% of which appear only once. The starting material was CD8+ T cells sorted from blood, obtained at week 24, from a patient treated with tofacitinib. The receptors come from a human donor with alopecia areata. CDR3s include the opening cysteine and the closing phenylalanine or tryptophan. Fields, in order: D gene, J gene, V gene, clone size, CDR3 protein, CDR3 DNA. The D gene is left open where the match is weak. The size of a clone is reported for some rows only, either as once, few or many, or as a class for expanded clones.

>-|TRBJ1-4|TRBV6-6|-
CASSYEGGLEELFF
TGTGCCAGCAGTTACGAGGGGGGCCTTGAGGAACTGTTTTTT
>-|TRBJ1-5|TRBV7-7|-
CASSLWKGCQPQHF
TGTGCCAGCAGCTTGTGGAAGGGCTGTCAGCCCCAGCATTTT
>-|TRBJ1-4|TRBV30|-
CAWRLDMKMGPNEKLFF
TGTGCCTGGAGATTGGACATGAAGATGGGACCTAATGAAAAACTGTTTTTT
>-|TRBJ2-6|TRBV2|few
CASSLGPISGANVLTF
TGTGCCAGCAGTCTCGGACCGATCTCTGGGGCCAACGTCCTGACTTTC
>-|TRBJ1-1|TRBV27|many
CASSLRQSNTEAFF
TGTGCCAGCAGTTTACGGCAGAGTAACACTGAAGCTTTCTTT
>-|TRBJ2-3|TRBV29-1|-
CSVLTPADTQYF
TGCAGCGTGTTGACCCCGGCAGATACGCAGTATTTT
>TRBD1|TRBJ1-2|TRBV29-1|-
CSVEGSGGNYGYTF
TGCAGCGTTGAAGGTTCAGGGGGCAACTATGGCTACACCTTC
>TRBD1|TRBJ2-7|TRBV29-1|-
CSVEGTGWPYEQYF
TGCAGCGTCGAAGGGACAGGGTGGCCCTACGAGCAGTACTTC
>-|TRBJ2-1|TRBV4-3|-
CASSQVFTGNNEQFF
TGCGCCAGCAGCCAAGTTTTCACGGGAAACAATGAGCAGTTCTTC
>TRBD2|TRBJ2-1|TRBV5-4|once
CASSPETSGVGNEQFF
TGTGCCAGCAGCCCCGAGACTAGCGGGGTGGGGAATGAGCAGTTCTTC
>-|TRBJ1-1|TRBV29-1|few
CSATGRAEAFF
TGCAGCGCAACAGGTCGGGCTGAAGCTTTCTTT
>-|TRBJ2-2|TRBV2|-
CASDGAGELFF
TGTGCCAGCGACGGGGCCGGGGAGCTGTTTTTT
>-|TRBJ2-1|TRBV10-1|few
CASSENLGNYNEQFF
TGCGCCAGCAGTGAAAATCTAGGGAACTACAATGAGCAGTTCTTC
>TRBD1|TRBJ1-1|TRBV11-2|-
CASSSGQGVYTEAFF
TGTGCCAGCAGCTCGGGACAGGGGGTGTACACTGAAGCTTTCTTT
>TRBD1|TRBJ1-2|TRBV29-1|-
CSVEGGAGQGPANYGYTF
TGCAGCGTTGAAGGGGGTGCAGGACAGGGTCCGGCTAACTATGGCTACACCTTC
>-|TRBJ1-1|TRBV30|-
CAWSIDGYTEAFF
TGTGCCTGGAGTATTGATGGGTACACTGAAGCTTTCTTT
>-|TRBJ2-2|TRBV7-9|-
CASSLNHGELFF
TGTGCCAGCAGCTTAAATCACGGGGAGCTGTTTTTT
>-|TRBJ1-4|TRBV10-2|-
CASSESRATNEKLFF
TGCGCCAGCAGTGAAAGCCGGGCAACTAATGAAAAACTGTTTTTT
>-|TRBJ2-7|TRBV27|few
CASSSQGGYTEQYF
TGTGCCAGCAGTTCTCAGGGAGGATATACCGAGCAGTACTTC
>TRBD1|TRBJ1-2|TRBV13|once
CASSLGQGGGYTF
TGTGCCAGCAGCTTAGGACAGGGGGGCGGCTACACCTTC
>-|TRBJ1-4|TRBV14|few
CASSQGVATNEKLFF
TGTGCCAGCAGCCAAGGGGTCGCAACTAATGAAAAACTGTTTTTT
>-|TRBJ2-7|TRBV30|-
CAWKDSTSYEQYF
TGTGCCTGGAAGGACAGCACGTCCTACGAGCAGTACTTC
>-|TRBJ1-1|TRBV6-4|few
CASSEGGDTEAFF
TGTGCCAGCAGTGAAGGTGGGGACACTGAAGCTTTCTTT
>-|TRBJ2-7|TRBV15|few
CATSQDGTSYEQYF
TGTGCCACCAGCCAGGACGGGACCTCCTACGAGCAGTACTTC
>-|TRBJ1-1|TRBV9|-
CASSVEGEASTEAFF
TGTGCCAGCAGCGTAGAAGGTGAAGCGAGCACTGAAGCTTTCTTT
>-|TRBJ1-5|TRBV4-3|-
CASSQEIGQPQHF
TGCGCCAGCAGCCAAGAGATTGGTCAGCCCCAGCATTTT
>-|TRBJ1-6|TRBV5-6|few
CASSLTPEDSPLHF
TGTGCCAGCAGCTTGACACCGGAGGATTCACCCCTCCACTTT
>-|TRBJ2-1|TRBV2|-
CASSDPSGPNEQFF
TGTGCCAGCAGTGATCCCTCGGGCCCCAATGAGCAGTTCTTC
>-|TRBJ2-7|TRBV9|few
CASSEGWDGSYEQYF
TGTGCCAGCAGCGAGGGATGGGACGGATCCTACGAGCAGTACTTC
>-|TRBJ1-4|TRBV2|-
CASSTSNEKLFF
TGTGCCAGCAGTACGTCTAATGAAAAACTGTTTTTT
>TRBD1|TRBJ1-2|TRBV29-1|few
CSVGGQGMAYGYTF
TGCAGCGTTGGGGGACAGGGGATGGCCTATGGCTACACCTTC
>-|TRBJ2-5|TRBV5-1|-
CASSQTENQETQYF
TGCGCCAGCAGCCAGACAGAGAACCAAGAGACCCAGTACTTC
>TRBD2|TRBJ2-3|TRBV28|-
CASSYTSGGLRRTDTQYF
TGTGCCAGCAGCTATACTAGCGGGGGGCTGAGACGCACAGATACGCAGTATTTT
>TRBD1|TRBJ1-1|TRBV30|-
CAWSTGQGKTEAFF
TGTGCCTGGAGTACCGGACAGGGAAAAACTGAAGCTTTCTTT
>-|TRBJ2-1|TRBV28|-
CASSSRDLYNEQFF
TGTGCCAGCAGTTCCCGGGACCTCTACAATGAGCAGTTCTTC
>TRBD2|TRBJ2-1|TRBV29-1|few
CSVGVSGGAYNEQFF
TGCAGCGTTGGGGTTAGCGGGGGGGCCTACAATGAGCAGTTCTTC
>-|TRBJ2-7|TRBV4-3|few
CASSQEAASYEQYF
TGCGCCAGCAGCCAAGAAGCAGCCTCCTACGAGCAGTACTTC
>-|TRBJ1-2|TRBV5-1|-
CASSPHQGLNYGYTF
TGCGCCAGCAGCCCCCACCAGGGGCTGAACTATGGCTACACCTTC
>-|TRBJ2-1|TRBV29-1|-
CSVLKVSYNEQFF
TGCAGCGTTCTGAAGGTCTCCTACAATGAGCAGTTCTTC